This TCR beta chain was identified in a study of vaccination and CD4 T cells after COVID-19. Treatment here: approximately 10-day PBMC culture with coronavirus spike peptide pools or control peptides (ViraFEST assay). The unexposed donor gave CD4+ T cells before the COVID-19 pandemic (2011-2018). For this clonotype: Its antigen remains unidentified.

This CDR3 contains 14 residues. The V gene's germline CDR1 is DFQATT and CDR2 SNEGSKA (reference sequence). Trimming removed 6 bases at V and 0 bases at J, with 13 bases between. The Oncomine TCR Beta short-read assay was what sequenced the DNA obtained from cultured CD4+ T cells. It was from cultured CD4+ T cells that genomic DNA was extracted. Each CDR3 protein gets one entry after TCRdb re-called the PCR reads with MiXCR. In the table there are thousands of distinct CDR3 sequences, under 45% of which are singletons. The J gene is TRBJ2-3, the V gene TRBV20-1; perhaps TRBD1 as D (5 bases). The sequencing sample was made of CD4+ T cells from blood, cultured in vitro. This receptor was obtained from a human donor in good health. The DNA of the CDR3 is TGCAGTGCCTTCGGACAAGCTAGCACAGATACGCAGTATTTT. This codes for CSAFGQASTDTQYF.